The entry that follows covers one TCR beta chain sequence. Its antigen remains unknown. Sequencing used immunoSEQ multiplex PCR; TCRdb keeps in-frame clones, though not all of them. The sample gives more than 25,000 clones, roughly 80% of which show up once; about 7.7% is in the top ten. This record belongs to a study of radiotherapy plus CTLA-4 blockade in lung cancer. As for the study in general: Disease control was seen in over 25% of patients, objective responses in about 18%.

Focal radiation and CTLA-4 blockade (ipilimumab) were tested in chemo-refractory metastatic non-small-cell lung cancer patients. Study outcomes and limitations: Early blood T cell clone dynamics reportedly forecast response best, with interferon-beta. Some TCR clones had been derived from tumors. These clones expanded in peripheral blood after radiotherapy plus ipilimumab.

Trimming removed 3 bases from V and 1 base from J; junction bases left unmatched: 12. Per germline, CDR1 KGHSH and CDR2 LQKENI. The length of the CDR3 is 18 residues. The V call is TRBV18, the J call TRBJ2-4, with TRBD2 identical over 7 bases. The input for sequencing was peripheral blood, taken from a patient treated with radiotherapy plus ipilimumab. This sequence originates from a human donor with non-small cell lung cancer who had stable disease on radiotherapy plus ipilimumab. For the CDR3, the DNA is TGTGCCAGCTCACCCGAAAGGGAGGGCGAATGGGCCAAAAACATTCAGTACTTC. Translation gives CASSPEREGEWAKNIQYF.